A single sample is the source of the 9 T cell receptor beta chains below, sequenced in a study of OX40 agonist ivuxolimab in advanced cancers. Repertoires were generated with immunoSEQ multiplex PCR, while TCRdb's copy carries only in-frame clones and drops some. In the table there are 60,000 to 75,000 clones, approximately 89% of which are singletons. Source: CD4+ or CD8+ T cells sorted from blood, taken in a trial of the OX40 agonist ivuxolimab. These receptors were collected from an adult with an advanced solid tumor such as melanoma, head and neck, liver or kidney cancer.

This clone has just one count. The chain links TRBV10-2 to TRBJ2-2, with 8 bases lining up with TRBD1. V lost 10 bases, J lost 1 base, and 5 bases stayed unmatched. Per germline, CDR1 WSHSY and CDR2 SAAADI. The CDR3 runs to 14 residues. The CDR3 sequence: CATVGTGNTGELFF. For the CDR3, the DNA is TGCGCCACAGTCGGGACAGGGAACACCGGGGAGCTGTTTTTT.

J is TRBJ2-1 and V is TRBV5-1; weak D call: TRBD2 (5 bases). V shed 1 base and J shed 10 bases, with 9 bases lying between them. Germline V gene sequence: CDR1 SGHRS, CDR2 YFSETQ. The CDR3 extends over 12 amino acids. The CDR3 nucleotides are TGCGCCAGCAGCTTGACGAGCGGAGAGCAGTTCTTC. Amino acids: CASSLTSGEQFF.

The rearrangement links TRBV6-5 to TRBJ2-7; D tentatively reads TRBD1 or TRBD2 (5 bases each). The germline V and J ends were trimmed by 6 bases and 4 bases, with 16 bases remaining between them. The CDR3 loop spans 14 amino acids. Germline CDR1 and CDR2: MNHEY and SVGAGI. The CDR3 here is CASSLEGTHYEQYF. CDR3 nucleotides: TGTGCCAGCAGCCTAGAGGGGACCCATTACGAGCAGTACTTC.

The rearrangement links TRBV19 to TRBJ1-1; TRBD1 aligns across 10 bases. This CDR3 comprises 15 residues. The V segment lost 7 bases and the J segment 5 bases; nucleotides outside the gene matches: 10. The V gene's germline CDR1 is LNHDA and CDR2 SQIVND (reference sequence). The CDR3 sequence: CASMDRGLVVTEAFF. Here the CDR3 DNA reads TGTGCCAGTATGGACAGGGGGTTGGTAGTAACTGAAGCTTTCTTT.

V and J are TRBV5-1 and TRBJ2-5; TRBD2 is a possible D gene (7 bases). This CDR3 contains 15 residues. V gave up 2 bases and J gave up 3 bases, with 14 bases separating them. Germline V lookup: CDR1 SGHRS, CDR2 YFSETQ. CDR3 sequence: CASSFGGGGEETQYF. In DNA form, the CDR3 reads TGCGCCAGCAGCTTCGGAGGCGGGGGCGAAGAGACCCAGTACTTC.

This clone turned up a few times. The chain combines TRBV7-9 with TRBJ1-5; 9 bases map to TRBD1. CDR1 and CDR2 (germline): SEHNR, FQNEAQ (reference sequence). With 1 base clipped from V and 6 bases from J, the junction kept 7 bases outside the gene matches. This CDR3 contains 16 residues. CDR3 sequence reads: CASSLEVGQGIQPQHF. The CDR3 DNA reads as TGTGCCAGCAGCTTAGAAGTGGGACAGGGAATTCAGCCCCAGCATTTT.

V and J are TRBV4-1 and TRBJ2-7; D gene ambiguous. The CDR3 is 15 amino acids. Germline CDR1 is MGHRA and CDR2 is YSYEKL. The V end lost 0 bases, the J end lost 2 bases, and 11 bases lay between the germline ends. The CDR3 DNA reads as TGCGCCAGCAGCCAAGAAAGTCGGAGCGCCTACGAGCAGTACTTC. This gives the protein CASSQESRSAYEQYF.

This chain connects TRBV7-9 to TRBJ2-5; D unclear. With 4 bases removed from V and 2 bases from J, the gap between germline ends came to 14 bases. CDR1 SEHNR and CDR2 FQNEAQ come from the germline V gene (reference sequence). The CDR3 runs to 15 residues. The CDR3 sequence is CASSSTEPPQETQYF. Written as DNA, the CDR3 is TGTGCCAGCAGCTCCACAGAACCCCCTCAAGAGACCCAGTACTTC.

The rearrangement links TRBV7-6 to TRBJ2-2; D gene unclear. The V and J ends lost 5 bases and 7 bases respectively, with 17 bases between them. Germline V lookup: CDR1 SGHVS, CDR2 FNYEAQ. This CDR3 is 15 amino acids long. DNA for the CDR3: TGTGCCAGCAGCCCTAAGGGCAGGATTGACGGGGAGCTGTTTTTT. It is translated as CASSPKGRIDGELFF.